This TCR beta chain appears in the sequencing data of a study of blood T cells in healthy people across ages. General study findings and limits: The fall in TCR beta diversity per million T cells was roughly linear with age.

Healthy Russian Caucasian donors spanned ages 6 to 90 years. Isolation yielded PBMCs, at least 6.5 million per sample, in every case. Alongside a J-beta primer mix, a sample-barcoded 5' primer served in a second PCR lasting roughly 7 to 11 cycles. Each cDNA molecule, via a template-switch adaptor with 12 random nucleotides, was tagged. TCRdb fed the 5' RACE reads into MiXCR, producing one record per CDR3 protein. The data contain hundreds of thousands of distinct CDR3 sequences, just over 55% of them singletons. A word on this clonotype: No antigen is known for it.

V lost 4 bases, J lost 2 bases, and 12 bases lay in between. Germline assignment: CDR1 SGHVS and CDR2 FNYEAQ. The CDR3 covers 14 residues. The chain employs TRBV7-6 and TRBJ2-7; D might be TRBD1 or TRBD2, each matching 7 bases. This receptor was obtained from a man in his forties in good health. The sequenced material came from blood. The CDR3 DNA reads TGTGCCAGCAGCTCAGGGGGGGAAACCTACGAGCAGTACTTC. It is translated as CASSSGGETYEQYF. Filled out from reference TRBV7-6 and TRBJ2-7, the complete variable domain reads GAGVSQSPRYKVTKRGQDVALRCDPISGHVSLYWYRQALGQGPEFLTYFNYEAQQDKSGLPNDRFSAERPEGSISTLTIQRTEQRDSAMYRCASSSGGETYEQYFGPGTRLTVT.